One and the same sample provided the 29 T cell receptor beta chains below, sequenced in a study of blood T cells in healthy people across ages. PCR was performed a second time for about 7 to 12 cycles using a sample-barcoded 5' primer and a J-beta primer mix. TCRdb re-called the 5' RACE reads with MiXCR, one entry per CDR3 protein. The sample includes around 800,000 distinct CDR3 sequences, about 48% of them seen just once. Input material: blood. These receptor sequences come from a man older than 75 in good health.

There are a few counts of this clonotype. The chain has TRBV18 and TRBJ2-1; D may match TRBD1 or TRBD2 (6 bases each). V was shortened by 3 bases and J by 10 bases, with 19 bases between the two germline ends. The CDR3 is 15 residues long. Germline V gene lookup returns CDR1 KGHSH and CDR2 LQKENI. The CDR3 DNA reads TGTGCCAGCTCACCTGACCCGGGGGCGATTGGCGAGCAGTTCTTC. This sequence encodes CASSPDPGAIGEQFF.

The chain employs TRBV20-1 and TRBJ2-1, with TRBD2 as a possible D gene (6 bases). Trimming removed 4 bases at V and 9 bases at J, with 13 bases between. CDR3 size: 12 residues. Germline V gene sequence: CDR1 DFQATT, CDR2 SNEGSKA (reference sequence). The DNA of the CDR3 is TGCAGTGCTATCGGGGGAGTAAGTGAGCAGTTCTTC. This encodes CSAIGGVSEQFF.

This clonotype was counted a few times. The V gene is TRBV29-1, the J gene TRBJ1-5; D not resolved. CDR3 length: 12 amino acids. The V end lost 4 bases, the J end lost 4 bases, and 8 bases lay between the germline ends. Germline V CDR1 and CDR2: SQVTM, ANQGSEA. Written as DNA, the CDR3 is TGCAGCGTTGCGGACTTAAATCAGCCCCAGCATTTT. Protein sequence: CSVADLNQPQHF.

This sequence joins TRBV5-1 and TRBJ1-1; D is perhaps TRBD1 (6 bases). The CDR3 length is 15 residues. Trimming cost V 3 bases and J 5 bases, with 17 bases left between them. Germline V CDR1 and CDR2: SGHRS, YFSETQ. CDR3 in DNA: TGCGCCAGCAGCTACTCCGGCAGGGGTTCTACTGAAGCTTTCTTT. Its protein is CASSYSGRGSTEAFF.

A word on this clonotype: The junction differs from germline at one of its ends, possibly a read error. The chain joins TRBV20-1 to TRBJ2-2; unclear D gene. The CDR3 length is 13 residues. Germline V gene data show CDR1 as DFQATT and CDR2 as SNEGSKA (reference sequence). CDR3 loop: CSARRLNAGELFF. The CDR3, as DNA: TGCAGTGCTAGAAGGCTGAACGCCGGGGAGCTGTTTTTT.

CDR3 nucleotides: TGTGCCAGCAGCTTAACGAGGGACAGTTCCTACGAGCAGTACTTC. Translating gives CASSLTRDSSYEQYF. V gene TRBV13 combines with J gene TRBJ2-7, with TRBD1 matching over 7 bases. The CDR3 is 15 amino acids. The junction had 5 bases not matched to a gene; V was cut back by 2 bases and J by 1 base. Germline-derived CDR1 and CDR2 are PRHDT and FYEKMQ (reference sequence). The whole variable domain, remainder taken from reference TRBV13 and TRBJ2-7, is AAGVIQSPRHLIKEKRETATLKCYPIPRHDTVYWYQQGPGQDPQFLISFYEKMQSDKGSIPDRFSAQQFSDYHSELNMSSLELGDSALYFCASSLTRDSSYEQYFGPGTRLTVT.

The V call is TRBV24-1, the J call TRBJ2-5; possibly TRBD1 or TRBD2 for D (5 bases each). Germline values: CDR1 KGHDR, CDR2 SFDVKD. The CDR3 sequence is 12 residues long. V lost 3 bases, J lost 9 bases, and 10 bases lay in between. CDR3 nucleotides: TGTGCCACCAGTGATCGAGGGGATCCCCAGTACTTC. This encodes CATSDRGDPQYF.

This clonotype was observed a few times. This chain links TRBV6-6 with TRBJ2-7; 10 nucleotides match TRBD1. This CDR3 spans 16 amino acids. J gave up 7 bases and V 2 bases, and 11 bases lay outside the gene matches. CDR1 is MNHNY, CDR2 SVGAGI, per germline (reference sequence). For the CDR3, the DNA is TGTGCCAGCAGTTACCCGAGGGGGACAGGGGCGGAAGAGCAGTACTTC. This sequence encodes CASSYPRGTGAEEQYF.

CDR3 sequence reads: CSARRRGGETQYF. CDR3 sequence (DNA): TGCAGTGCTAGGCGGAGGGGAGGAGAGACCCAGTACTTC. This chain joins TRBV20-1 and TRBJ2-5; the D gene is possibly TRBD2 (6 bases). The CDR3 length is 13 residues. Deletions cut 3 bases from V and 4 bases from J, with 12 bases between. Germline V gives CDR1 DFQATT, CDR2 SNEGSKA (reference sequence).

This clonotype was recorded at least ten times. A read error may be the cause here, since a much bigger clone is one base away. The chain couples TRBV20-1 to TRBJ2-1; 8 bases are shared with TRBD2. Germline lookup yields CDR1 DFQATT and CDR2 SNEGSKA (reference sequence). With V trimmed by 4 bases and J by 6 bases, 11 bases remained unmatched. The CDR3 covers 15 residues. The CDR3 loop is CSATSGRAGVNEQFF. Written as DNA, the CDR3 is TGCAGTGCTACTTCGGGACGAGCGGGAGTCAATGAGCAGTTCTTC.

The chain joins TRBV11-2 to TRBJ2-3, with D possibly being TRBD1 (8 bases). This CDR3 is built from 16 residues. The V end was cut by 5 bases, the J end by 4 bases, with 19 bases between. Germline V CDR1 and CDR2: SGHAT, FQNNGV. The CDR3 nucleotides are TGTGCCAGCAGCACCTACAGGGGGAGGGTCGCAGATACGCAGTATTTT. It encodes CASSTYRGRVADTQYF.

The chain carries TRBV12-3 or TRBV12-4 and TRBJ1-5, with a weak D call TRBD1 (5 bases). Trimming took 6 bases from V and 0 from J, leaving 15 bases between them. There are 16 residues in the CDR3. CDR3 coding DNA: TGTGCCAGCAGGATGGGACCCATGATTAGCAATCAGCCCCAGCATTTT. Protein: CASRMGPMISNQPQHF.

The chain has TRBV2 and TRBJ1-2, with D possibly matching TRBD1 (5 bases). Germline-derived CDR1 and CDR2 are SNHLY and FYNNEI. V was clipped by 10 bases and J by 2 bases, with 14 bases between them. This CDR3 is 13 amino acids long. CDR3 residues: CANKGFRNYGYTF. The CDR3 nucleotides are TGTGCCAACAAGGGGTTTAGGAACTATGGCTACACCTTC.

The chain combines TRBV12-3 or TRBV12-4 with TRBJ1-5; TRBD1 might be the D (6 bases). The CDR3 spans 15 residues. V lost 4 bases and J 2 bases, leaving 12 bases between the germline ends. The CDR3 nucleotides are TGTGCCAGCAGTTCCGTACAGGGAGGCAATCAGCCCCAGCATTTT. It yields the protein CASSSVQGGNQPQHF.

This clonotype was counted only a few times. The chain combines TRBV20-1 with TRBJ2-4; D is unclear. The CDR3 loop spans 16 amino acids. The germline V gene has CDR1 DFQATT and CDR2 SNEGSKA (reference sequence). The V end was cut by 4 bases, the J end by 1 base, with 17 bases between. The CDR3 DNA sequence: TGCAGTGCTATTCCAACTTCCTTCGTGGCCAAAAACATTCAGTACTTC. It encodes CSAIPTSFVAKNIQYF.

This chain links TRBV27 with TRBJ2-1; D assignment may be TRBD1 or TRBD2 (5 bases each). Germline lookup yields CDR1 MNHEY and CDR2 SMNVEV (reference sequence). Trimming left V 8 bases short and J 3 bases short, with 14 bases between. The CDR3 has 14 residues. The CDR3 region is CASRRDGLYNEQFF. CDR3 in DNA: TGTGCCAGCCGACGGGACGGCCTCTACAATGAGCAGTTCTTC.

The chain has TRBV20-1 and TRBJ1-1; a possible D gene is TRBD1 (5 bases). The CDR3 is 13 amino acids. Germline V lookup: CDR1 DFQATT, CDR2 SNEGSKA (reference sequence). V shed 6 bases and J shed 10 bases, with 21 bases lying between them. CDR3 loop: CSAGTGASRGAFF. CDR3 in DNA: TGCAGTGCCGGAACCGGGGCGAGCCGTGGAGCTTTCTTT.

The rearrangement links TRBV21-1 to TRBJ1-5. TRBV21-1 is tagged as a pseudogene. The CDR3 loop spans 15 amino acids. The CDR3 spells CASSKEDHSNQPQHF. CDR3 in DNA: TGTGCCAGCAGCAAAGAGGACCATAGCAATCAGCCCCAGCATTTT.

The chain couples TRBV30 to TRBJ2-5, with 8 nucleotides matching TRBD2. This CDR3 spans 17 amino acids. J was trimmed by 5 bases and V by 4 bases; bases with no gene match: 18. Germline lookup yields CDR1 GTSNPN and CDR2 SVGIG (reference sequence). The CDR3: CAWNSGVAGPRSETQYF. The CDR3 nucleotides read TGTGCCTGGAATTCAGGGGTAGCGGGACCCAGATCGGAGACCCAGTACTTC.

This clonotype was detected a few times. The CDR3 nucleotides read TGCAGCGCTGTCGCGGGAGGTTTAGATACGCAGTATTTT. It encodes CSAVAGGLDTQYF. The chain is built from TRBV29-1 and TRBJ2-3; 8 bases map to TRBD2. CDR3 length: 13 residues. V was clipped by 7 bases and J by 5 bases; unmatched bases: 8. Germline lookup yields CDR1 SQVTM and CDR2 ANQGSEA.

In this sample, this clonotype turned up once. The chain uses TRBV21-1 and TRBJ2-5; the table's TRBD2 call for D was not verified on the DNA. TRBV21-1 is shown as a pseudogene. CDR3 length: 13 amino acids. The CDR3 reads CASSKRRGWEQYF. CDR3 bases: TGTGCCAGCAGCAAAAGACGGGGATGGGAGCAGTACTTC.

The rearrangement uses TRBV2 and TRBJ1-5; D is unclear. Trimming removed 3 bases at V and 3 bases at J, with 6 bases between. The CDR3 contains 13 residues. The germline V gene encodes CDR1 SNHLY and CDR2 FYNNEI. In DNA, the CDR3 is TGTGCCAGCAGTGACGCAAACAATCAGCCCCAGCATTTT. Its translation is CASSDANNQPQHF.

The rearrangement uses TRBV24-1 and TRBJ2-5; 9 nucleotides align to TRBD1. The CDR3 runs 16 residues. Germline CDR1 is KGHDR and CDR2 is SFDVKD. Germline trimming cut 5 bases from V and 2 bases from J; bases unmatched to any gene: 8. The CDR3 DNA reads TGTGCCACCAGTGGTCAGACGACAGGGGGACAAGAGACCCAGTACTTC. Translation: CATSGQTTGGQETQYF.

The rearrangement uses TRBV7-9 and TRBJ1-1; no clear D gene. The CDR3 extends over 14 amino acids. Trimming shortened V by 7 bases and J by 0 bases, and 12 bases separated the two germline ends. CDR1 and CDR2 (germline): SEHNR, FQNEAQ (reference sequence). CDR3 in amino acids: CASKDQNLNTEAFF. CDR3 nucleotide sequence: TGTGCCAGCAAAGATCAGAACCTGAACACTGAAGCTTTCTTT.

The J gene is TRBJ2-7, the V gene TRBV6-1, with TRBD1 identical over 10 bases. From germline, CDR1 is MNHNS and CDR2 SASEGT. This CDR3 comprises 15 residues. Trimming at V came to 5 bases and at J to 5 bases, leaving 9 bases not matched to a gene. The chain's CDR3 is CASSLPGQGVHEQYF. The CDR3 DNA is TGTGCCAGCAGTTTACCAGGACAGGGGGTCCACGAGCAGTACTTC.

The chain combines TRBV2 with TRBJ2-7, with D maybe TRBD1 (5 bases). The end of the DNA aligns better with TRBJ2-5, so the J call may be wrong. CDR1 SNHLY and CDR2 FYNNEI come from the germline V gene. The CDR3 spans 13 residues. The CDR3 spells CASSEGPWKTQYF. CDR3 bases: TGTGCCAGCAGTGAGGGGCCTTGGAAGACCCAGTACTTC.

The chain recombines TRBV24-1 with TRBJ2-1, with TRBD2 matching 13 bases. CDR3 length: 15 residues. Germline CDR1 and CDR2: KGHDR and SFDVKD. V shed 3 bases, J shed 12 bases, and the junction held 7 bases outside the gene matches. The CDR3 DNA is TGTGCCACCAGTGATGTCGGACTAGCGGGGGCGCGGCAGTTCTTC. Translating it yields CATSDVGLAGARQFF.

The rearrangement uses TRBV28 and TRBJ2-4; a weak D match, TRBD2 (7 bases). The CDR3 has 15 amino acids. Deletions cut 2 bases from V and 13 bases from J, with 21 bases between. Germline CDR1 MDHEN, CDR2 SYDVKM. The CDR3 DNA sequence: TGTGCCAGCAGTTTAGGGGGGGCACACTCTACGGAGCAGTACTTC. This codes for CASSLGGAHSTEQYF.

This clonotype was observed a few times. CDR3 bases: TGTGCCAGCTCGGCAGGGGGCTCTGGGGCCAACGTCCTGACTTTC. As protein: CASSAGGSGANVLTF. This chain connects TRBV18 to TRBJ2-6; 7 bases agree with TRBD1. The CDR3 has 15 amino acids. Trimming cost V 6 bases and J 0 bases; bases outside gene matches: 2. CDR1 and CDR2 from the germline V gene are KGHSH and LQKENI.